This T cell receptor beta chain was captured by sequencing in a study of blood T cell repertoires in COVID-19. Overall study: Sources were T cells, B-cell-depleted T cells, or PBMCs; the material itself was cDNA or gDNA.

CDR3 size: 15 residues. The trim removed 4 bases at V and 4 bases at J, leaving 7 bases unmatched. CDR1 SGDLS and CDR2 YYNGEE come from the germline V gene. TCRdb keeps only in-frame clones here, not all; method: immunoSEQ multiplex PCR. Of 120,000 or so clones in the sample, 65% to 90% were seen once. This clonotype originated in a man older than 75 with active or convalescent COVID-19. Sample: peripheral blood. V is TRBV9 and J is TRBJ1-1; 10 bases align to TRBD1. The CDR3 DNA reads TGTGCCAGCAGCTTACGGACAGGGGGAAGCACTGAAGCTTTCTTT. Translating gives CASSLRTGGSTEAFF.